The clone carrying this TCR beta chain was detected a few times. The antigen is undetermined. This specimen comes from a study of blood T cells in healthy people across ages. Aged roughly 6 to 90, donors were systemically healthy Caucasians from Russia. Study conclusions and caveats: Long-lived and aged donors differed, with more naive CD4+ cells and higher diversity in the long-lived. TCR beta diversity per million T cells fell roughly linearly with age. It was not possible, with unsorted PBMCs, to conclusively compare naive and antigen-experienced cells.

A sample-barcoded 5' primer and a J-beta primer mix were used in a second PCR of about 6 to 11 cycles. MiXCR, applied by TCRdb to the 5' RACE reads, yields one record per CDR3 protein. The sample includes approximately 1,100,000 distinct CDR3 sequences, 35% to 55% of them seen just once. Germline V gene lookup returns CDR1 MNHEY and CDR2 SMNVEV (reference sequence). The CDR3 has 14 amino acids. The V gene is TRBV27, the J gene TRBJ2-7; D tentatively reads TRBD1 or TRBD2 (5 bases each). TRBJ2-5 matches the DNA end more closely, so the J call is doubtful. The receptor was derived from a woman aged 55-69 years in good health. The specimen sequenced was blood. CDR3: CASSATVRGETQYF. Written as DNA, the CDR3 is TGTGCCAGCAGTGCCACGGTGAGGGGTGAGACCCAGTACTTC.